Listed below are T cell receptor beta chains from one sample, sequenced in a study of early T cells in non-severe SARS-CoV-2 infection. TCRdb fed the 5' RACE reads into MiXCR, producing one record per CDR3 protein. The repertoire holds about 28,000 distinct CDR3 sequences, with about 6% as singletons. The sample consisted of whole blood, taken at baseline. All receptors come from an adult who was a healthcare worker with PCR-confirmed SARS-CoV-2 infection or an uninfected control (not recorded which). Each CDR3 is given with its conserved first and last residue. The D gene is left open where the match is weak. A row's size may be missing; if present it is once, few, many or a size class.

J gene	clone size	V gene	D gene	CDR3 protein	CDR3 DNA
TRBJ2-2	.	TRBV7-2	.	CASSLAGGPNTGELFF	TGTGCCAGCAGCTTAGCCGGGGGGCCGAACACCGGGGAGCTGTTTTTT
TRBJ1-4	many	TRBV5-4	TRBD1	CASSLSPSGGANEKLFF	TGTGCCAGCAGCTTGTCTCCTTCAGGGGGCGCGAATGAAAAACTGTTTTTT
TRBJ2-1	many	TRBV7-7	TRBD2	CASSLTPLGTSAVNEQFF	TGTGCTAGCAGCTTAACCCCCTTGGGGACTAGCGCTGTTAATGAGCAGTTCTTC
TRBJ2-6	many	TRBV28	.	CASSSGWTGANVLTF	TGTGCCAGCAGTTCCGGGTGGACTGGGGCCAACGTCCTGACTTTC
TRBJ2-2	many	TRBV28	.	CASSLGLPGGELFF	TGTGCCAGCAGTTTAGGGCTCCCGGGCGGGGAGCTGTTTTTT
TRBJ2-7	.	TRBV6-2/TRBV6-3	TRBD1	CATSDRGRDGSYEQYF	TGTGCCACCTCGGACAGGGGGCGAGATGGGTCCTACGAGCAGTACTTC
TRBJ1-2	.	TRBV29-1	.	CSVDQGRGYTF	TGCAGCGTTGACCAGGGGAGAGGCTACACCTTC
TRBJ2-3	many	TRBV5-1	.	CASSLGTLPGTDTQYF	TGCGCCAGCAGCTTGGGTACACTGCCTGGCACAGATACGCAGTATTTT
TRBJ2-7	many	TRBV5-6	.	CASSLNPGIAYEQYF	TGTGCCAGCAGCTTGAACCCCGGGATCGCCTACGAGCAGTACTTC
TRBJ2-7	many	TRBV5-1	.	CASARQEILYEQYF	TGCGCCAGCGCCCGACAGGAGATACTTTACGAGCAGTACTTC
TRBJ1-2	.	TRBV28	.	CANRGNYGYTF	TGTGCCAACCGGGGTAACTATGGCTACACCTTC
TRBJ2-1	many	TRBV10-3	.	CAISESPRRNNEQFF	TGTGCCATCAGTGAGTCCCCGAGGCGAAACAATGAGCAGTTCTTC
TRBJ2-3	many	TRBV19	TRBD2	CASSIRLAGDTQYF	TGTGCCAGTAGTATTAGACTAGCTGGAGATACGCAGTATTTT
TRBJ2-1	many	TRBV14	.	CASSQGGSRAGLIYNEQFF	TGTGCCAGCAGCCAAGGGGGATCTCGCGCAGGCCTCATATACAATGAGCAGTTCTTC
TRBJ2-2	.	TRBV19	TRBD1	CASTHRGLSGELFF	TGTGCCAGTACCCATAGGGGGCTCTCCGGGGAGCTGTTTTTT
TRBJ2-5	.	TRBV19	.	CASSIGRQETQYF	TGTGCCAGTAGTATCGGCAGGCAAGAGACCCAGTACTTC
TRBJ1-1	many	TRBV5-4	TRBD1	CASSAYRGPTEAFF	TGTGCCAGCAGCGCTTACAGGGGACCGACTGAAGCTTTCTTT
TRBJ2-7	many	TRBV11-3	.	CASSPEFFVGDTYEQYF	TGTGCCAGCAGCCCGGAATTTTTCGTGGGGGACACCTACGAGCAGTACTTC
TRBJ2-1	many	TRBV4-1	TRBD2	CASSQDTSGIYNEQFF	TGCGCCAGCAGCCAAGATACTAGCGGGATCTACAATGAGCAGTTCTTC
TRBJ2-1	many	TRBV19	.	CASSIMLGSYNEQFF	TGTGCCAGTAGTATTATGCTAGGTTCCTACAATGAGCAGTTCTTC
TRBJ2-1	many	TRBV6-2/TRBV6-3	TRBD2	CASSSGLGLAGRRFF	TGTGCCAGCAGTTCCGGACTGGGACTAGCGGGAAGGCGGTTCTTC
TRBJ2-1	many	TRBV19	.	CASSEQLGSSYNEQFF	TGTGCCAGTAGCGAGCAGCTGGGGAGCTCCTACAATGAGCAGTTCTTC
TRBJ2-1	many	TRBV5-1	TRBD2	CASSLSGRGDEQFF	TGCGCCAGCAGCTTGAGCGGGAGAGGGGATGAGCAGTTCTTC
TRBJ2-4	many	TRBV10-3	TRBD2	CAISESGGRRDIQYF	TGTGCCATCAGTGAGTCAGGCGGGAGGAGGGACATTCAGTACTTC
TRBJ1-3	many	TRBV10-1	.	CASSESSASNTIYF	TGCGCCAGCAGTGAGTCGTCCGCGTCCAACACCATATATTTT
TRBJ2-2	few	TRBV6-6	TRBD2	CASSRYGTTNTGELFF	TGTGCCAGCAGTCGCTACGGGACTACCAACACCGGGGAGCTGTTTTTT
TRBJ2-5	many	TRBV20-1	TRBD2	CSASTSGRGETQYF	TGCAGTGCCTCTACTAGCGGGAGGGGAGAGACCCAGTACTTC
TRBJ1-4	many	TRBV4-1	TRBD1	CASSQESGTGGGKLFF	TGCGCCAGCAGCCAAGAAAGTGGGACAGGGGGAGGAAAACTGTTTTTT
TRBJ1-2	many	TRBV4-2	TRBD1	CASSQDSDRVYGYTF	TGTGCCAGCAGCCAAGATTCCGACAGGGTATATGGCTACACCTTC
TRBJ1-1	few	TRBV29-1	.	CSVYQRTEAFF	TGCAGCGTGTACCAGCGGACTGAAGCTTTCTTT
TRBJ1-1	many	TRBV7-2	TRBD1	CASSLAQGTEAFF	TGTGCCAGCAGCTTGGCACAGGGGACTGAAGCTTTCTTT
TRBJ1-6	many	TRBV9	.	CASSVASGDPYNSPLHF	TGTGCCAGCAGCGTAGCTTCGGGGGATCCCTATAATTCACCCCTCCACTTT
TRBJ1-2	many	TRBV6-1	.	CASRTEYGYTF	TGTGCCAGCAGGACAGAGTATGGCTACACCTTC
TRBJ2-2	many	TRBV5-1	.	CASSALENTGELFF	TGCGCCAGCAGCGCCCTAGAGAACACCGGGGAGCTGTTTTTT
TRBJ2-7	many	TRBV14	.	CASSTISGSEQYF	TGTGCCAGCAGCACCATTTCAGGGTCCGAGCAGTACTTC